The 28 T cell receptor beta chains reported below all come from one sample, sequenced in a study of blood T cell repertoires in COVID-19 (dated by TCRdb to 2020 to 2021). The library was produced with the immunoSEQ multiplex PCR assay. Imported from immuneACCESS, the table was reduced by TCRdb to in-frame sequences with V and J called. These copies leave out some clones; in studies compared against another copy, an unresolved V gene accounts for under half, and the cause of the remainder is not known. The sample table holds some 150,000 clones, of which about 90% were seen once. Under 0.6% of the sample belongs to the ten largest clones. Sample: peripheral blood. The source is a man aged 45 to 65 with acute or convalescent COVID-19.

The CDR3 DNA sequence: TGCGCCAGCAGTGAGGCGGGAAAAGAGACCCAGTACTTC. Translating it yields CASSEAGKETQYF. The V call is TRBV10-2, the J call TRBJ2-5; D is possibly TRBD2 (6 bases). Germline assignment: CDR1 WSHSY and CDR2 SAAADI. Trimming removed 2 bases from V and 3 bases from J, with 7 bases in between. The CDR3 runs 13 residues.

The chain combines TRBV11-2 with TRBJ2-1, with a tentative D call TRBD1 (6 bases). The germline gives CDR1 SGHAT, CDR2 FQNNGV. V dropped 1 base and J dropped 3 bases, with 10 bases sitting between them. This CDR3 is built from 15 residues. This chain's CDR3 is CASSLGPRGYNEQFF. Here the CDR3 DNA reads TGTGCCAGCAGCTTAGGGCCCAGGGGCTACAATGAGCAGTTCTTC.

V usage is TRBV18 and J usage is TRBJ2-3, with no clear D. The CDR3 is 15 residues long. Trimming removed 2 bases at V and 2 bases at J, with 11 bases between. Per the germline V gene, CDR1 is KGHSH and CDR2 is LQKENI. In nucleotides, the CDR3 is TGTGCCAGCTCACCAATAGAACAGACCACAGATACGCAGTATTTT. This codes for CASSPIEQTTDTQYF.

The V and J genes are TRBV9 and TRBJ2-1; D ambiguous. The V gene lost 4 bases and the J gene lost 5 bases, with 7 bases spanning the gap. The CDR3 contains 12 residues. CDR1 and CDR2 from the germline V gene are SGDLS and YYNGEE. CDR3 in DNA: TGTGCCAGCAGCAGAACAGACAATGAGCAGTTCTTC. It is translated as CASSRTDNEQFF.

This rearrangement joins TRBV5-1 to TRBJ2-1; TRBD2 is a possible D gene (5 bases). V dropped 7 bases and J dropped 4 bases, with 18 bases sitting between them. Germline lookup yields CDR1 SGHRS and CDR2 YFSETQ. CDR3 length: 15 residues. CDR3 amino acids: CASPSHHYIYNEQFF. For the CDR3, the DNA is TGCGCCAGCCCTAGCCACCACTATATTTACAATGAGCAGTTCTTC. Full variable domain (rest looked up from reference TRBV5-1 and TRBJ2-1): KAGVTQTPRYLIKTRGQQVTLSCSPISGHRSVSWYQQTPGQGLQFLFEYFSETQRNKGNFPGRFSGRQFSNSRSEMNVSTLELGDSALYLCASPSHHYIYNEQFFGPGTRLTVL.

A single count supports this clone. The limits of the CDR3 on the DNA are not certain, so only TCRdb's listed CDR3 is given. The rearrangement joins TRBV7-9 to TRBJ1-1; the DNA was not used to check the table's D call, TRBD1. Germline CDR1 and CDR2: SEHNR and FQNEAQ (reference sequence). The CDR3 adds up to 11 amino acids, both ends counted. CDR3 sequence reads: CASSEWGQGTF.

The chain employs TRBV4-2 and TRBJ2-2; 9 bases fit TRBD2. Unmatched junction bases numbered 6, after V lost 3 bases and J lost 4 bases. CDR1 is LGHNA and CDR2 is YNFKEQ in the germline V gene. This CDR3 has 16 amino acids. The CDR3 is CASSHGRGGFTGELFF. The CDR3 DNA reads TGTGCCAGCAGCCACGGGCGGGGGGGCTTCACCGGGGAGCTGTTTTTT.

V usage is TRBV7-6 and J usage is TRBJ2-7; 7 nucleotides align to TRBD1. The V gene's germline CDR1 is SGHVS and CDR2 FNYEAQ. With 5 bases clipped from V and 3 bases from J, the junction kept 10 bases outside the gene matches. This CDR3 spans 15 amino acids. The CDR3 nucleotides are TGTGCCAGCAGCGTCCGGACAGGAGAACTCTACGAGCAGTACTTC. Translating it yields CASSVRTGELYEQYF.

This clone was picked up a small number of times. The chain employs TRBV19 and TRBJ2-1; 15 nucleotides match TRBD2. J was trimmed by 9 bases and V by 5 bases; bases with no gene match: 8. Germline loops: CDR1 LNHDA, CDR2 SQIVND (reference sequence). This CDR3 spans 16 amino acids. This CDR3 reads CASSFRTSGGAGEQFF. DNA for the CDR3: TGTGCCAGTAGTTTCAGGACTAGCGGGGGGGCCGGTGAGCAGTTCTTC.

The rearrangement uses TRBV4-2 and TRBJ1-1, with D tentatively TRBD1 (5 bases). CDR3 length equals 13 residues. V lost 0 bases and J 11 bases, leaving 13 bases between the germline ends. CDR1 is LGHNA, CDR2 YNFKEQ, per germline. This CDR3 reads CASSQDRGRAAFF. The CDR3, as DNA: TGTGCCAGCAGCCAAGATCGAGGCAGGGCGGCTTTCTTT.

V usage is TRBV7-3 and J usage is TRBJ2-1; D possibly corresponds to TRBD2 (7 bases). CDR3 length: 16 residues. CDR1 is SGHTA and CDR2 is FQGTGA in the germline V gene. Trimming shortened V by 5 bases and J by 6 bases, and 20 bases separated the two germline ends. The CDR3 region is CASSPTGGEGVNEQFF. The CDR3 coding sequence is TGTGCCAGCAGCCCGACAGGAGGGGAGGGGGTCAATGAGCAGTTCTTC.

The CDR3 region has the DNA TGTGCCAGCACTACAGATTACAGAGACTACGAGCAGTACTTC. The encoded protein is CASTTDYRDYEQYF. J is TRBJ2-7 and V is TRBV28; D is undetermined. CDR3 length: 14 amino acids. Trimming stripped 7 bases from V and 3 bases from J, with 16 bases between. Germline CDR1 and CDR2: MDHEN and SYDVKM.

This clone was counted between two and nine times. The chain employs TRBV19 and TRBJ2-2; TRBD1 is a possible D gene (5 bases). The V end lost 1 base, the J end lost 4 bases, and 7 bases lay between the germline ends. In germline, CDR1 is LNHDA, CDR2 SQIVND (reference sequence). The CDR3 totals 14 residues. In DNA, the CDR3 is TGTGCCAGTAGTATAGTTAGGGGCACCGGGGAGCTGTTTTTT. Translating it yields CASSIVRGTGELFF.

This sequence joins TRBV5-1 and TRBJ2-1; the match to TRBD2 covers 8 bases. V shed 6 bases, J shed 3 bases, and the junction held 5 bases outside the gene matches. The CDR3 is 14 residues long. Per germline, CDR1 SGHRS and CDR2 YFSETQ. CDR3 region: CASKASGLYNEQFF. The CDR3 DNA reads TGCGCCAGCAAAGCTAGCGGGCTCTACAATGAGCAGTTCTTC.

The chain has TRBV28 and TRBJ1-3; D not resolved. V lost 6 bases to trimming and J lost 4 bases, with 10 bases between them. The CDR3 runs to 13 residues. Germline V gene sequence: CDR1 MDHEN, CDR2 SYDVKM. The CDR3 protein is CASSISRGNTIYF. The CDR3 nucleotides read TGTGCCAGCAGCATATCCAGGGGAAACACCATATATTTT.

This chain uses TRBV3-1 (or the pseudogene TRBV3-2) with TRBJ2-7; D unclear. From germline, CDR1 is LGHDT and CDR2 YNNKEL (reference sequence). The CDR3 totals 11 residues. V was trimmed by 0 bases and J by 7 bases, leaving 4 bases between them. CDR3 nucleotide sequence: TGTGCCAGCAGCCAAGATCGTGAGCAGTACTTC. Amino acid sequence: CASSQDREQYF.

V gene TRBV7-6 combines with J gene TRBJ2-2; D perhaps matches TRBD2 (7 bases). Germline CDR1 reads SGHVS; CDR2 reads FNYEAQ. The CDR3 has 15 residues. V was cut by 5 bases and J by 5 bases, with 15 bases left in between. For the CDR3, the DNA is TGTGCCAGCAGCCCGGGGGGCGGGAGAACCGGGGAGCTGTTTTTT. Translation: CASSPGGGRTGELFF.

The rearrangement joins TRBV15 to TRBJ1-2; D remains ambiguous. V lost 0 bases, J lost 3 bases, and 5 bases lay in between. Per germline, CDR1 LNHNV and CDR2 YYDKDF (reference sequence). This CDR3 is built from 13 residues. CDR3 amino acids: CATSRDLYYGYTF. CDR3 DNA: TGTGCCACCAGCAGAGACTTGTACTATGGCTACACCTTC.

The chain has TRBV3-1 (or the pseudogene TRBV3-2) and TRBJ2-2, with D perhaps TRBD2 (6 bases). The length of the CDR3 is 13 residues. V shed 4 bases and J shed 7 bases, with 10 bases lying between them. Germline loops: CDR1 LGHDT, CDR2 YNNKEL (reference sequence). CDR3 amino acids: CASSLGGHGELFF. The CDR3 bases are TGTGCCAGCAGCCTAGGAGGGCACGGGGAGCTGTTTTTT.

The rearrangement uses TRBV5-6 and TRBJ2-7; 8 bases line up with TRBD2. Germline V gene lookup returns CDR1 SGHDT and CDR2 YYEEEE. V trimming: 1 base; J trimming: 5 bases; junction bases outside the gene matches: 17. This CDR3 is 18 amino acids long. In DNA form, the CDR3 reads TGTGCCAGCAGCTTGTCAGCGGGAGCGCGTGGGAGAATCCACGAGCAGTACTTC. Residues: CASSLSAGARGRIHEQYF.

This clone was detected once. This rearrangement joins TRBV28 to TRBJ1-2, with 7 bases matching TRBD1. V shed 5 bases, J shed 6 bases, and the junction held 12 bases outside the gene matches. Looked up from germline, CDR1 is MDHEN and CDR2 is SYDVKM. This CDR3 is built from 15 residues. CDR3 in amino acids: CASSVRRGKGDGYTF. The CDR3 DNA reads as TGTGCCAGCAGTGTCCGCAGGGGGAAAGGGGATGGCTACACCTTC.

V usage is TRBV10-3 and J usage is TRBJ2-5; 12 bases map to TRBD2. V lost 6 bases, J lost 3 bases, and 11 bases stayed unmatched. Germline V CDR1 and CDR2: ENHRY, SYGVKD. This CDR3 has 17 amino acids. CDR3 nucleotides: TGTGCCATCAGCCGTGGAGCTAGCGGGGGGGCCGAAGAGACCCAGTACTTC. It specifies CAISRGASGGAEETQYF.

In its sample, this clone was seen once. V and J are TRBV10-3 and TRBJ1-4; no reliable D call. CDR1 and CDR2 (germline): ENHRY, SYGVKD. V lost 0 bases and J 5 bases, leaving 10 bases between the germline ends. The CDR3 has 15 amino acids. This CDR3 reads CAISESTRGNEKLFF. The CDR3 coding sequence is TGTGCCATCAGTGAGTCGACTCGAGGAAATGAAAAACTGTTTTTT.

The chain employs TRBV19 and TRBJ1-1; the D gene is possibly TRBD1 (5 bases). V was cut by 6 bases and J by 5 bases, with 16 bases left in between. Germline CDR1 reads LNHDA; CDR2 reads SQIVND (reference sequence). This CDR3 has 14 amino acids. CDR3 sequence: CASRLQGSLTEAFF. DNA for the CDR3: TGTGCCAGTAGACTTCAGGGTTCGTTGACTGAAGCTTTCTTT.

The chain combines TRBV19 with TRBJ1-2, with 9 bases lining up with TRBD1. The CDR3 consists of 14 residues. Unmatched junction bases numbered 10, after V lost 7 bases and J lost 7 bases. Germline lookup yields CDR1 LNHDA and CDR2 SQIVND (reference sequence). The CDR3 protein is CASMRTGERGGYTF. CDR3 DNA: TGTGCCAGTATGCGGACAGGGGAAAGGGGTGGCTACACCTTC.

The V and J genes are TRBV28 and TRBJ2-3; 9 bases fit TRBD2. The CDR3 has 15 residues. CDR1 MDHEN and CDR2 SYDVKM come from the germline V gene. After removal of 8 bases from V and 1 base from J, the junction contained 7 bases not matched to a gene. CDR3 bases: TGTGCCAGCCAATCTAGCGGGGTGGGCACAGATACGCAGTATTTT. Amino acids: CASQSSGVGTDTQYF.

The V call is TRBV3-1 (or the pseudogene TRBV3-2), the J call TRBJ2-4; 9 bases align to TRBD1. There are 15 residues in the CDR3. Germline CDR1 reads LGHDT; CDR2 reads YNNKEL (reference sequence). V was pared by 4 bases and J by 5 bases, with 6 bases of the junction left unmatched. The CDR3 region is CASSPGQGRENIQYF. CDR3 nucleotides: TGTGCCAGCAGCCCGGGACAGGGAAGGGAAAACATTCAGTACTTC.

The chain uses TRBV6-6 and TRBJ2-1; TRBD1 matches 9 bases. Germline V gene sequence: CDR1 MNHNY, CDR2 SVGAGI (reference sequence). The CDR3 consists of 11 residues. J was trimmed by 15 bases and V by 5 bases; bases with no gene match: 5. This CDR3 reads CASSTGTGLFF. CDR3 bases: TGTGCCAGCAGTACCGGGACAGGGTTGTTCTTC.